The 18 T cell receptor beta chains in this list originate from one sample, sequenced in a study of control samples from healthy donors and cancer patients. Clones were read by immunoSEQ multiplex PCR, and TCRdb kept only the in-frame ones, dropping some. The sample lists about 110,000 clones, around 89% seen once, with around 17% in the top ten. Sequencing was done on a sample of blood. The receptor set was obtained from a woman between 50 and 59 years old in good health.

This chain links TRBV12-3 or TRBV12-4 with TRBJ1-3; the D is unclear. The CDR3 is made up of 13 amino acids. Trimming shortened V by 6 bases and J by 0 bases, and 6 bases separated the two germline ends. The CDR3 reads CASRFTSGNTIYF. The CDR3 DNA is TGTGCCAGCAGGTTCACCTCTGGAAACACCATATATTTT.

This clone came up once. The rearrangement uses TRBV7-9 and TRBJ1-1; D unresolved. V lost 2 bases, J lost 8 bases, and 12 bases lay in between. This CDR3 spans 13 amino acids. Germline assignment: CDR1 SEHNR and CDR2 FQNEAQ (reference sequence). CDR3 loop: CASSLSIGREAFF. The CDR3 coding sequence is TGTGCCAGCAGCTTATCAATCGGGAGGGAAGCTTTCTTT.

The chain joins TRBV6-5 to TRBJ2-7, with D possibly TRBD2 on 5 matching bases. Germline-derived CDR1 and CDR2 are MNHEY and SVGAGI. The V end was cut by 6 bases, the J end by 9 bases, with 18 bases between. This CDR3 contains 13 residues. CDR3 nucleotides: TGTGCCAGCAGCAACGGACCGGGCGAGGGGCAGTACGTC. The encoded protein is CASSNGPGEGQYV.

A single count supports this clone. The gene calls are TRBV6-5 and TRBJ2-7; D may be TRBD2 (8 bases). The V end lost 4 bases, the J end lost 4 bases, and 17 bases lay between the germline ends. The CDR3 extends over 15 amino acids. The germline CDR1 and CDR2 sequences are MNHEY and SVGAGI. DNA of the CDR3: TGTGCCAGCAGTTTCAGACAGGGCGGGAGGTACGAGCAGTACGTC. This encodes CASSFRQGGRYEQYV.

V usage is TRBV5-1 and J usage is TRBJ2-1; TRBD1 or TRBD2 may be the D gene (6 bases each). CDR1 is SGHRS, CDR2 YFSETQ, per germline. CDR3 length: 17 amino acids. V was clipped by 4 bases and J by 6 bases, with 23 bases between them. For the CDR3, the DNA is TGCGCCAGCAGCCTAGCCCGGGGGACCAGGGGATTCAATGAGCAGTTCTTC. This encodes CASSLARGTRGFNEQFF.

Here the CDR3 DNA reads TGTGCCAGCGGGGGCGGGACCCGAGAGACCCAGTACTTC. Its translation is CASGGGTRETQYF. The chain employs TRBV2 and TRBJ2-5; D could derive from TRBD1 or TRBD2 (6 bases each). The germline V and J ends were trimmed by 8 bases and 4 bases, with 14 bases remaining between them. Germline assignment: CDR1 SNHLY and CDR2 FYNNEI. This CDR3 spans 13 amino acids.

The chain joins TRBV5-1 to TRBJ2-3, with 8 bases identical to TRBD2. CDR1 is SGHRS and CDR2 is YFSETQ in the germline V gene. Trimming at V came to 1 base and at J to 0 bases, leaving 10 bases not matched to a gene. The CDR3 has 18 amino acids. Written as DNA, the CDR3 is TGCGCCAGCAGCTTGATTAGGATGTCGGGGGGGAGCACAGATACGCAGTATTTT. It yields the protein CASSLIRMSGGSTDTQYF.

CDR3 sequence: CASRSVAGDSEKLFF. CDR3 DNA: TGTGCCAGCCGTTCTGTGGCCGGGGATTCTGAAAAACTGTTTTTT. The rearrangement uses TRBV6-2 or TRBV6-3 and TRBJ1-4, with D uncertain. There are 15 residues in the CDR3. Germline CDR1 MNHEY, CDR2 SVGEGT. Trimming took off 8 bases at V and 7 bases at J, with 20 bases between the two ends.

As DNA, the CDR3 is TGTGCCAGCAGCACGGGGACAGGCAGGGCGGATGGTGGCTACACCTTC. Amino acid sequence: CASSTGTGRADGGYTF. The chain joins TRBV11-2 to TRBJ1-2, with TRBD1 identical over 8 bases. The CDR3 contains 16 residues. Trimming at V came to 5 bases and at J to 7 bases, leaving 15 bases not matched to a gene. Looked up from germline, CDR1 is SGHAT and CDR2 is FQNNGV.

V is TRBV7-2 and J is TRBJ2-3, with TRBD1 identical over 7 bases. The ends lost 6 bases at V and 2 bases at J; junction bases unmatched: 8. This CDR3 comprises 15 residues. Germline V gene sequence: CDR1 SGHTA, CDR2 FQGNSA. CDR3 region: CASRRRQGNTDTQYF. DNA of the CDR3: TGTGCCAGCAGACGTAGACAGGGCAACACAGATACGCAGTATTTT.

This chain connects TRBV7-8 to TRBJ2-3; 8 positions agree with TRBD2. The trim removed 1 base at V and 4 bases at J, leaving 4 bases unmatched. Looked up from germline, CDR1 is SGHVS and CDR2 is FQNEAQ. The CDR3 extends over 15 amino acids. The CDR3 is CASSLGGLAPDTQYF. The CDR3 coding sequence is TGTGCCAGCAGCTTAGGTGGACTAGCCCCAGATACGCAGTATTTT.

The CDR3 sequence is CASSLEPERVKFF. The CDR3 nucleotides are TGTGCCAGCAGCTTAGAACCGGAGCGGGTGAAGTTCTTC. V is TRBV7-2 and J is TRBJ2-1; D might be TRBD2 (6 bases). From germline, CDR1 is SGHTA and CDR2 FQGNSA. The CDR3 extends over 13 amino acids. V dropped 1 base and J dropped 14 bases, with 15 bases sitting between them.

In this sample, this clone turned up once. This rearrangement joins TRBV30 to TRBJ2-4, with 9 bases identical to TRBD1. The CDR3 is 16 amino acids. Unmatched junction bases numbered 7, after V lost 4 bases and J lost 0 bases. Germline V gene data show CDR1 as GTSNPN and CDR2 as SVGIG (reference sequence). In DNA, the CDR3 is TGTGCCTGGACGCGGGGGACAGGGTTAGCCAAAAACATTCAGTACTTC. It codes for CAWTRGTGLAKNIQYF.

The CDR3 DNA is TGCGCCAGCAGCTTGTCGGCGGGAGGGCCTCTCAATGAGCAGTTCTTC. Its translation: CASSLSAGGPLNEQFF. This chain links TRBV5-1 with TRBJ2-1; TRBD2 aligns across 9 bases. The V gene's germline CDR1 is SGHRS and CDR2 YFSETQ. The CDR3 runs 16 residues. Germline trimming cut 1 base from V and 6 bases from J; bases unmatched to any gene: 8. Filled out from reference TRBV5-1 and TRBJ2-1, the complete variable domain reads KAGVTQTPRYLIKTRGQQVTLSCSPISGHRSVSWYQQTPGQGLQFLFEYFSETQRNKGNFPGRFSGRQFSNSRSEMNVSTLELGDSALYLCASSLSAGGPLNEQFFGPGTRLTVL.

The V call is TRBV13, the J call TRBJ2-2; no reliable D call. Germline CDR1 and CDR2: PRHDT and FYEKMQ (reference sequence). This CDR3 comprises 13 residues. V lost 5 bases and J 4 bases, leaving 8 bases between the germline ends. The CDR3 DNA is TGTGCCAGCAGCCCCTCCTTCACCGGGGAGCTGTTTTTT. It encodes CASSPSFTGELFF.

The rearrangement links TRBV5-1 to TRBJ2-3, with D possibly being TRBD1 or TRBD2 (5 bases each). The CDR3 has 15 residues. Trimming stripped 0 bases from V and 4 bases from J, with 12 bases between. The germline V gene encodes CDR1 SGHRS and CDR2 YFSETQ. DNA for the CDR3: TGCGCCAGCAGCTTGGAGTCAGTGGGGGCAGATACGCAGTATTTT. This translates into CASSLESVGADTQYF.

This clone was detected a few times. V is TRBV19 and J is TRBJ1-2; the D gene is possibly TRBD1 (6 bases). Trimming stripped 2 bases from V and 5 bases from J, with 6 bases between. CDR3 length equals 12 residues. Germline values: CDR1 LNHDA, CDR2 SQIVND (reference sequence). The CDR3, as DNA: TGTGCCAGTAGTATAACAGGGTATGGCTACACCTTC. This codes for CASSITGYGYTF.

The chain carries TRBV18 and TRBJ2-3; TRBD2 aligns across 9 bases. This CDR3 has 17 amino acids. From germline, CDR1 is KGHSH and CDR2 LQKENI. J lost 0 bases, V lost 5 bases, and 9 bases had no gene match. CDR3 nucleotides: TGTGCCAGCTCAGGGCGGAGCGGGGGGCCTAGCACAGATACGCAGTATTTT. It encodes CASSGRSGGPSTDTQYF.